This T cell receptor beta chain was sequenced during a study of T cell changes during pregnancy in multiple sclerosis. The assay was immunoSEQ multiplex PCR, and TCRdb's table has in-frame clones only and misses some. The sample carries some 87,000 clones, roughly 92% recorded once. The CDR3 covers 17 residues. With 4 bases clipped from V and 1 base from J, the junction kept 6 bases outside the gene matches. The germline gives CDR1 WNHNN, CDR2 SYGVQD (reference sequence). This clone appeared once. The chain employs TRBV10-1 and TRBJ2-2, with 10 bases lining up with TRBD2. Sample: peripheral blood, taken in the first trimester of pregnancy. The sequence was collected from a female donor with multiple sclerosis, enrolled in a pregnancy study. The CDR3 reads CASSAGLADKNTGELFF. Written as DNA, the CDR3 is TGCGCCAGCAGTGCCGGACTAGCGGATAAGAACACCGGGGAGCTGTTTTTT.